This T cell receptor beta chain originates from a study of vaccination and CD4 T cells after COVID-19. Study in general: Nasal swab PCR detected SARS-CoV-2 in convalescent patients, who comprised roughly 9 mild cases and one severe case.

Sample treatment: 10-day PBMC culture with coronavirus spike peptide pools or control peptides (ViraFEST assay). This clonotype was detected a few times. Antigen unknown. The V gene lost 2 bases and the J gene lost 2 bases, with 15 bases spanning the gap. The germline gives CDR1 LNHNV, CDR2 YYDKDF (reference sequence). The CDR3 covers 16 residues. Cultured CD4+ T cell DNA was sequenced using the Oncomine TCR Beta short-read assay. It was cultured CD4+ T cells from which genomic DNA was extracted. Each CDR3 protein gets one entry after TCRdb re-called the PCR reads with MiXCR. The sample yields about 11,000 distinct CDR3 sequences, roughly three quarters seen once.

The sequenced sample consisted of CD4+ T cells from blood, cultured in vitro. V is TRBV15 and J is TRBJ1-2, with a weak D call TRBD1 (6 bases). This receptor was taken from a human donor who had recovered from COVID-19. This chain's CDR3 is CATSRLGQTDNYGYTF. CDR3 nucleotides: TGTGCCACCAGCAGATTGGGACAAACTGACAACTATGGCTACACCTTC.